Detailed here is one T cell receptor beta chain. The antigen this receptor binds is unknown. No clone much larger than this one lies a single base away; base qualities are absent. Collaborating institutions collected whole blood in K2EDTA tubes following their own protocols. For TCRbeta analysis, collaborators shipped samples in one of three forms: frozen whole blood, isolated PBMCs, or DNA extracted from either of those sample types. The immunoSEQ Assay, a bias-controlled multiplex PCR, was used to amplify TCRbeta CDR3 regions from genomic DNA. As for the original processing: Within the assay, amplification of reference gene primers was used to estimate how many nucleated cells each sample contained. To quantify the absolute abundance of each unique TCRbeta CDR3 rearrangement, sequence reads were collapsed and filtered. Productive Simpson clonality was computed per sample as the square root of Simpson's diversity index over productive rearrangements. TCRdb provides this immuneACCESS table in a form limited to in-frame rearrangements. Some clones are lacking; in checked studies, under half of them reflect an unresolved V gene, and why the rest are absent is not known. V and J calls plus clone size are reproduced from that table; the DNA served to infer D and trimming. This sample holds roughly 250,000 clones; around 83% were observed only once. The top ten hold around 7.9% of the sample.

This sample stems from a study of blood T cell repertoires in COVID-19 (dated by TCRdb to 2018 to 2021). For the wider study: The collaborator samples originated in the United States, Italy and Spain and spanned the acute and convalescent phases of COVID-19. The prospective study material was composed of cDNA or gDNA derived from T cells, B-cell-depleted T cells, or PBMCs. A de-identified subject ID, COVID-19 status, age in years and sex were almost always included in the sample metadata. The dataset comprised deeply sampled blood TCRbeta repertoires from subjects exposed to, actively infected with, or recovered from COVID-19. The repertoires were released in a freely available public database intended as a resource for research on the immune response to SARS-CoV-2. Where available, HLA class I and class II types were taken from metadata supplied by the sample provider and were not determined by assay-based typing. The samples were drawn from the first 160 participants of the ongoing ImmuneRACE study and from 1,200 or so subjects provided by 6 global collaborators. The paper as a whole reports these results and caveats: The amount of clinical and demographic metadata varied by source and participant and was provided uncurated.

The sample taken for sequencing was peripheral blood. The source of this sequence is a man aged 35-49 years with active or convalescent COVID-19.

Read as DNA, the sequence is TGTGCCAGCAGCCCCCGGCAGGGCCCCCACGAGCAGTACTTC. The resulting protein is CASSPRQGPHEQYF. This receptor chain uses TRBV7-9 and TRBJ2-7; D gene: possibly TRBD1, on 5 matching bases. From the germline V gene (reference sequence), CDR1 is SEHNR and CDR2 is FQNEAQ. Trimming costs V 5 bases and J 5 bases, and their ends lie 16 bases apart. The CDR3 numbers 14 residues from cysteine through phenylalanine. The read is trimmed to its CDR3 DNA, 42 bases read in frame from base 1.